This note documents a single TCR beta chain sequence. Patients were all untreated before their thyroid surgery. MiXCR was used by TCRdb to re-call the PCR reads. The sample contains some 45,000 clones, about 15% of which appear only once. The germline V gene has CDR1 SGHAT and CDR2 FQNNGV. This CDR3 spans 18 amino acids. V lost 4 bases and J lost 6; bases outside the gene matches: 15. The record originates from a study of metastatic and nonmetastatic thyroid tumors. This rearrangement joins TRBV11-2 to TRBJ2-3; 11 nucleotides agree with TRBD2. Sequencing was done on a sample of blood. This sequence was found in a female donor with papillary thyroid cancer or a benign thyroid nodule (not recorded which). Some clones in this sample may be carry-over from other donors' samples. CDR3 sequence (DNA): TGTGCCAGCAGCTCGGACCTATCACTAGCGGGAGTAGGTGATACGCAGTATTTT. The encoded protein is CASSSDLSLAGVGDTQYF.